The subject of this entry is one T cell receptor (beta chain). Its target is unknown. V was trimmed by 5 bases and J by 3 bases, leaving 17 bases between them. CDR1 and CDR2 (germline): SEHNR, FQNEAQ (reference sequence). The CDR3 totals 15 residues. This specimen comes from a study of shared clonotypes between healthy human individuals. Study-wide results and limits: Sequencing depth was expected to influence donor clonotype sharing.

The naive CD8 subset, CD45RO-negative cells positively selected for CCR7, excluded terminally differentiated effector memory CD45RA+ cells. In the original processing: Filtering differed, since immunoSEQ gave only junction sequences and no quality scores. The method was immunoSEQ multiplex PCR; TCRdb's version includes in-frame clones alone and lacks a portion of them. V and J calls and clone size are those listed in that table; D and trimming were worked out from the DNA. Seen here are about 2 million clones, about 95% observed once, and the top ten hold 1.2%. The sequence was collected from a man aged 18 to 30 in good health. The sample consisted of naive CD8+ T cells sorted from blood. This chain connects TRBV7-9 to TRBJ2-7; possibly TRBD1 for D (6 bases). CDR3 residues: CASSLPDSRFYEQYF. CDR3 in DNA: TGTGCCAGCAGCCTCCCGGACAGCCGTTTCTACGAGCAGTACTTC.